This is a list of T cell receptor beta chains from one sample in a study of T cells in Graves' hyperthyroidism and ophthalmopathy. TCRdb ran MiXCR on the multiplex PCR reads and lists one entry per CDR3 protein. Of about 540,000 distinct CDR3 sequences in the sample, just over 45% are singletons; the top ten hold more than 7.5%. Sequenced input: peripheral blood or thyroid tissue (not recorded which). Receptors were obtained from a woman between 18 and 30 years old with Graves' hyperthyroidism. The CDR3 runs from the conserved cysteine through the conserved F or W. The D gene is left open where the match is weak. Clone size is stated in some rows and not others, as once, few, many or a class when expanded.

J | D | V | size | DNA | CDR3
TRBJ1-1 | TRBD1 | TRBV20-1 | . | TGCAGTGCTACGACAGGGACCGCTGAAGCTTTCTTT | CSATTGTAEAFF
TRBJ2-6 | . | TRBV9 | . | TGTGCCAGCAGCGTAGGGGACAACGTCCTGACTTTC | CASSVGDNVLTF
TRBJ1-1 | . | TRBV9 | . | TGTGCCAGCAGTCGGTCCCAGGGAAAGGACACTGAAGCTTTCTTT | CASSRSQGKDTEAFF
TRBJ1-2 | . | TRBV5-6 | few | TGTGCCAGCAGGGGGCAGGGTGGCTACACCTTC | CASRGQGGYTF
TRBJ1-2 | TRBD1 | TRBV11-2 | . | TGTGCCAGCAGCTTAGATAAGCGGCAGGGGGCGAGGTATGGCTACACCTTC | CASSLDKRQGARYGYTF
TRBJ2-2 | TRBD2 | TRBV7-2 | . | TGTGCCAGCAGCTCGGTAGCGGGAGTTGGCACCGGGGAGCTGTTTTTT | CASSSVAGVGTGELFF
TRBJ1-5 | . | TRBV10-2 | . | TGCGCCAGCAGCCCCGAGAGCGGGGAGCCCCAGCATTTT | CASSPESGEPQHF
TRBJ2-5 | . | TRBV11-3 | few | TGTGCCAGCAGCTCCGGGCGGCAAGAGACCCAGTACTTC | CASSSGRQETQYF
TRBJ2-7 | TRBD1 | TRBV7-3 | . | TGTGCCAGCAGCTTAAATGGGGCAGGGGGCAATGAGCAGTACTTC | CASSLNGAGGNEQYF
TRBJ1-6 | TRBD1 | TRBV12-3/TRBV12-4 | many | TGTGCCAGCAGCCCGGACAGGGCCGGTTCACCCCTCCACTTT | CASSPDRAGSPLHF